A selection of T cell receptor beta chains follows, all from one sample in a study of blood T cells in healthy people across ages. In TCRdb, the 5' RACE reads were re-called with MiXCR into one record per CDR3 protein. This sample has 1.5 million to 2 million distinct CDR3 sequences; 40% to 55% occur once, and the top ten carry approximately 2%. The sequencing input was blood. These receptors were obtained from a middle-aged woman in good health. Each CDR3 is given with its conserved first and last residue. Fields, in order: V gene, J gene, CDR3 protein.

TRBV5-1	TRBJ2-7	CASGGLAGSYEQYF
TRBV12-3/TRBV12-4	TRBJ2-5	CASRAQGQETQYF
TRBV20-1	TRBJ2-3	CSAPPPRGTGGKTSTDTQYF
TRBV6-2/TRBV6-3	TRBJ2-7	CASRPRAQGAVYEQYF
TRBV6-5	TRBJ1-2	CASSYDPVNYGYTF
TRBV7-3	TRBJ2-5	CASSFPGGGGLLETQYF
TRBV11-2	TRBJ2-5	CASSLGSSALAERETQYF
TRBV28	TRBJ1-5	CASRPQTGNQPQHF
TRBV7-8	TRBJ2-5	CASSLQSQLRETQYF
TRBV7-2	TRBJ1-1	CASSRGAAMNTEAFF
TRBV20-1	TRBJ1-2	CSARAPGGNYGYTF
TRBV15	-	CATSRGRTVEQYF
TRBV24-1	-	CATSASTEQYF
TRBV20-1	TRBJ1-5	CSASGDQPQHF
TRBV20-1	TRBJ2-5	CSARVAGSQETQYF
TRBV29-1	-	CSVDRAGSQETQFF
TRBV7-2	TRBJ2-5	CASSFRGRAGGQGEQYF
TRBV20-1	TRBJ1-5	CSAKTGAQPQHF
TRBV28	TRBJ1-4	CASSKYRETINEKLFF
TRBV20-1	TRBJ2-7	CSARLAGEYEQYF